The 18 T cell receptor beta chains listed next were all sequenced from one sample in a study of B cell selection in AIRE deficiency. The table came from immunoSEQ multiplex PCR; TCRdb's copy has only in-frame clones and leaves some out. This table has about 23,000 clones, around 97% appearing once. Sorting defined conventional CD4 T cells as CD4+CD127+. The sample comprised conventional CD4+ T cells sorted from PBMCs. These receptors were taken from a human donor with AIRE deficiency.

The chain is built from TRBV4-3 and TRBJ2-5; D could derive from TRBD1 or TRBD2 (6 bases each). This CDR3 comprises 15 residues. In germline, CDR1 is LGHNA, CDR2 YSLEER. The V end was cut by 4 bases, the J end by 4 bases, with 16 bases between. In DNA, the CDR3 is TGCGCCAGCAGCCGCAACGGGGGCACGGGAGAGACCCAGTACTTC. Encoded protein: CASSRNGGTGETQYF.

The chain recombines TRBV11-2 with TRBJ2-7, with D tentatively TRBD2 (5 bases). Germline-derived CDR1 and CDR2 are SGHAT and FQNNGV. The CDR3 totals 13 residues. V lost 5 bases and J 4 bases, leaving 12 bases between the germline ends. The CDR3 loop is CASSLAGIYEQYF. The CDR3 DNA sequence: TGTGCCAGCAGCCTGGCCGGGATTTACGAGCAGTACTTC.

This clone was seen just once. The chain couples TRBV5-5 to TRBJ2-3, with TRBD2 matching 9 bases. Unmatched junction bases numbered 3, after V lost 2 bases and J lost 2 bases. Per germline, CDR1 SGHKS and CDR2 YYEKEE (reference sequence). The CDR3 consists of 15 residues. For the CDR3, the DNA is TGTGCCAGCAGCTTACCTAGCGGGACCACAGATACGCAGTATTTT. Its protein product is CASSLPSGTTDTQYF.

This chain connects TRBV27 to TRBJ2-1; D possibly corresponds to TRBD2 (6 bases). The CDR3 loop spans 13 amino acids. CDR1 MNHEY and CDR2 SMNVEV come from the germline V gene (reference sequence). V gave up 3 bases and J gave up 7 bases, with 10 bases separating them. The CDR3 DNA reads as TGTGCCAGCAGTTTGGAGGGAAGGAATGAGCAGTTCTTC. It yields the protein CASSLEGRNEQFF.

This sequence joins TRBV19 and TRBJ1-5; 7 positions match TRBD1. Germline CDR1 is LNHDA and CDR2 is SQIVND (reference sequence). CDR3 length: 13 residues. Losses at the gene ends were 6 bases for V and 7 bases for J; bases not matched to a gene: 6. The CDR3 DNA follows: TGTGCCAGTAGAGACAGGGCAGGACAGCCCCAGCATTTT. Translating it yields CASRDRAGQPQHF.

About this clone itself: The final CDR3 position lacks the conserved phenylalanine or tryptophan, pointing to a likely read error. No DNA is shown, since the ends of the CDR3 on it are uncertain; the CDR3 is the one TCRdb lists. V usage is TRBV14 and J usage is TRBJ2-7. 10 amino acids form the CDR3, both terminal residues included. CDR1 is SGHDN and CDR2 is FVKESK in the germline V gene. The CDR3 spells CASSLKDPRD.

As to this clone: Its ends do not fully match the called genes, so a read error is possible. The chain joins TRBV6-1 to TRBJ1-2, with 9 positions matching TRBD1. Germline loops: CDR1 MNHNS, CDR2 SASEGT. The CDR3 spans 14 residues. Here the CDR3 DNA reads TGTGCCAGCAGAGAAGGACAGGGGAACTATGGCTACACCTTC. It translates to CASREGQGNYGYTF.

The J gene is TRBJ2-7, the V gene TRBV6-5; D is perhaps TRBD2 (5 bases). Between the trimmed V and J ends, which lost 0 bases and 3 bases, there was a span of 12 bases. The germline V gene has CDR1 MNHEY and CDR2 SVGAGI. The CDR3 is 15 amino acids. CDR3 nucleotides: TGTGCCAGCAGTTACTCGAGCAGCGGTAACTACGAGCAGTACTTC. Protein: CASSYSSSGNYEQYF.

This chain joins TRBV27 and TRBJ1-4; D ambiguous. Trimming removed 0 bases from V and 5 bases from J, with 7 bases in between. CDR1 is MNHEY, CDR2 SMNVEV, per germline (reference sequence). The CDR3 runs 14 residues. CDR3 sequence (DNA): TGTGCCAGCAGTTTATCGGTACAGAATGAAAAACTGTTTTTT. Amino acids: CASSLSVQNEKLFF.

The DNA for the CDR3 is TGTGCCTGGACAGCGGCTAGCGGGCCCTCCTACGAGCAGTACTTC. This translates into CAWTAASGPSYEQYF. This chain links TRBV30 with TRBJ2-7; 8 nucleotides match TRBD2. CDR1 and CDR2 (germline): GTSNPN, SVGIG (reference sequence). With V trimmed by 4 bases and J by 0 bases, 8 bases remained unmatched. This CDR3 has 15 residues.

V is TRBV28 and J is TRBJ2-1; D assignment may be TRBD1 or TRBD2 (5 bases each). The CDR3 length is 14 residues. Germline values: CDR1 MDHEN, CDR2 SYDVKM. Trimming cost V 6 bases and J 13 bases, with 22 bases left between them. The CDR3 here is CASSPSGGGWVQFF. In DNA, the CDR3 is TGTGCCAGCAGCCCGTCTGGGGGTGGGTGGGTTCAGTTCTTC.

This chain joins TRBV6-1 and TRBJ1-1; the D is unclear. The CDR3 loop spans 12 amino acids. Germline CDR1 is MNHNS and CDR2 is SASEGT. V lost 6 bases, J lost 5 bases, and 10 bases lay in between. CDR3 coding DNA: TGTGCCAGCAGCGTCGGGGTAACTGAAGCTTTCTTT. Amino acids: CASSVGVTEAFF.

This sequence joins TRBV19 and TRBJ2-7; 8 bases map to TRBD2. Germline CDR1 LNHDA, CDR2 SQIVND (reference sequence). With 4 bases clipped from V and 1 base from J, the junction kept 9 bases outside the gene matches. CDR3 length equals 16 residues. CDR3 DNA: TGTGCCAGTAGTACCGGCGGGGGGCTAGGTTCCTACGAGCAGTACTTC. This codes for CASSTGGGLGSYEQYF.

V is TRBV28 and J is TRBJ2-7; the match to TRBD1 covers 10 bases. Trimming took 7 bases from V and 6 from J; bases not matched to a gene: 9. This CDR3 region has 14 residues. Germline values: CDR1 MDHEN, CDR2 SYDVKM. The CDR3 reads CASTSGQGPFEQYF. CDR3 DNA: TGTGCCAGCACCTCGGGACAGGGGCCGTTCGAGCAGTACTTC.

This sequence joins TRBV28 and TRBJ2-7; 11 bases are a match to TRBD2. Germline trimming cut 3 bases from V and 4 bases from J; bases unmatched to any gene: 5. The germline V gene has CDR1 MDHEN and CDR2 SYDVKM. The CDR3 is made up of 15 amino acids. The CDR3 protein is CASSLIAGGRYEQYF. DNA for the CDR3: TGTGCCAGCAGTTTGATAGCGGGAGGGAGGTACGAGCAGTACTTC.

The rearrangement joins TRBV14 to TRBJ2-1, with D unresolved. Trimming left V 4 bases short and J 3 bases short, with 7 bases between. This CDR3 spans 13 amino acids. Germline loops: CDR1 SGHDN, CDR2 FVKESK. This chain's CDR3 is CASSPLSYNEQFF. The CDR3 nucleotides are TGTGCCAGCAGCCCCCTGAGCTACAATGAGCAGTTCTTC.

The V and J genes are TRBV30 and TRBJ2-1, with D unclear. The V gene's germline CDR1 is GTSNPN and CDR2 SVGIG (reference sequence). The CDR3 is 17 residues long. Between the trimmed V and J ends, which lost 3 bases and 4 bases, there was a span of 22 bases. The chain's CDR3 is CAWSRVSEFYVYNEQFF. The CDR3, as DNA: TGTGCCTGGAGCCGTGTTTCCGAATTCTACGTGTACAATGAGCAGTTCTTC.

The V gene is TRBV7-3, the J gene TRBJ2-5; D may match TRBD1 or TRBD2 (5 bases each). Trimming left V 4 bases short and J 3 bases short, with 15 bases between. Germline loops: CDR1 SGHTA, CDR2 FQGTGA. There are 15 residues in the CDR3. The CDR3, as DNA: TGTGCCAGCAGCTCATCCGGGACCCAAAAAGAGACCCAGTACTTC. This codes for CASSSSGTQKETQYF.